The 21 T cell receptor beta chains listed next were all sequenced from one sample in a study of beta chain features in type 1 diabetes. Study-level points and caveats: All four CD4+ subsets from Type 1 diabetes patients carried moderately but significantly shorter TCRB CDR3s.

Expressed TCRB transcripts got sequenced, as all isolated RNA was reverse transcribed. TCRdb's table, derived via immunoSEQ multiplex PCR, lists solely in-frame clones and lacks some. Among around 360,000 clones, over 10% were seen once, and the ten largest hold about 0.01%. Their target antigens are unknown. Sequencing input: naive CD4+ T cells from blood. The receptors shown here come from a woman under 30 with type 1 diabetes.

The chain couples TRBV9 to TRBJ2-1, with TRBD2 matching 13 bases. There are 17 residues in the CDR3. V lost 1 base to trimming and J lost 6 bases; unmatched junction nucleotides: 7. The V gene's germline CDR1 is SGDLS and CDR2 YYNGEE. CDR3 in DNA: TGTGCCAGCAGCGTAACACTAGCGGGGGGGCTTCGCAATGAGCAGTTCTTC. This translates into CASSVTLAGGLRNEQFF. The full variable domain, with the rest looked up from reference TRBV9 and TRBJ2-1, is DSGVTQTPKHLITATGQRVTLRCSPRSGDLSVYWYQQSLDQGLQFLIQYYNGEERAKGNILERFSAQQFPDLHSELNLSSLELGDSALYFCASSVTLAGGLRNEQFFGPGTRLTVL.

V usage is TRBV27 and J usage is TRBJ2-7; 8 bases agree with TRBD2. The CDR3 length is 15 residues. Germline CDR1 MNHEY, CDR2 SMNVEV (reference sequence). The V segment lost 5 bases and the J segment 2 bases; nucleotides outside the gene matches: 8. CDR3: CASSTTSAVAYEQYF. The CDR3 DNA sequence: TGTGCCAGCAGTACGACTAGCGCGGTCGCCTACGAGCAGTACTTC.

The CDR3 bases are TGCGCCAGCAGCCAAGAAGTTCTGACAGGCCCTCGCAATGAGCAGTTCTTC. This translates into CASSQEVLTGPRNEQFF. The chain joins TRBV4-3 to TRBJ2-1; D possibly corresponds to TRBD1 (6 bases). The CDR3 sequence is 17 residues long. Germline V lookup: CDR1 LGHNA, CDR2 YSLEER. The V end was cut by 0 bases, the J end by 6 bases, with 18 bases between.

The chain is built from TRBV29-1 and TRBJ2-5, with D maybe TRBD2 (6 bases). The CDR3 contains 13 residues. Per the germline V gene, CDR1 is SQVTM and CDR2 is ANQGSEA. V was cut by 4 bases and J by 2 bases, with 11 bases left in between. The CDR3 protein is CSVGLAAQETQYF. The CDR3 DNA is TGCAGCGTTGGGTTAGCGGCTCAAGAGACCCAGTACTTC.

Regarding this clone: Additional DNA sequences in this sample encode the identical CDR3. V gene TRBV18 combines with J gene TRBJ2-1; a weak D match, TRBD1 (5 bases). Between the trimmed V and J ends, which lost 0 bases and 1 base, there was a span of 10 bases. Germline CDR1 KGHSH, CDR2 LQKENI. The CDR3 has 16 residues. This CDR3 is CASSPPGRGSYNEQFF. In nucleotides, the CDR3 is TGTGCCAGCTCACCACCGGGGCGTGGGTCCTACAATGAGCAGTTCTTC.

This sequence joins TRBV11-2 and TRBJ2-7; the D gene is possibly TRBD2 (6 bases). The germline CDR1 and CDR2 sequences are SGHAT and FQNNGV. V was clipped by 6 bases and J by 2 bases, with 11 bases between them. This CDR3 is 13 amino acids long. The CDR3 region is CASRWGTPYEQYF. CDR3 nucleotides: TGTGCCAGCAGGTGGGGGACTCCCTACGAGCAGTACTTC.

The chain joins TRBV5-4 to TRBJ1-1; tentative D call: TRBD1 (6 bases). The length of the CDR3 is 15 residues. From germline, CDR1 is SGHNT and CDR2 YYREEE (reference sequence). The V end was cut by 4 bases, the J end by 1 base, with 14 bases between. Here the CDR3 DNA reads TGTGCCAGCAGCAACTGGGCGGGGGCGAACACTGAAGCTTTCTTT. This sequence encodes CASSNWAGANTEAFF. The whole variable domain, remainder taken from reference TRBV5-4 and TRBJ1-1, is ETGVTQSPTHLIKTRGQQVTLRCSSQSGHNTVSWYQQALGQGPQFIFQYYREEENGRGNFPPRFSGLQFPNYSSELNVNALELDDSALYLCASSNWAGANTEAFFGQGTRLTVV.

This clone has only a few counts. V usage is TRBV29-1 and J usage is TRBJ1-2; 7 bases are shared with TRBD1. CDR1 and CDR2 from the germline V gene are SQVTM and ANQGSEA. The CDR3 loop spans 8 amino acids. V shed 6 bases, J shed 13 bases, and the junction held 2 bases outside the gene matches. The CDR3 DNA is TGCAGCGTCCGGGACAGCACCTTC. It translates to CSVRDSTF.

The chain is built from TRBV5-6 and TRBJ2-7; D is possibly TRBD1 (5 bases). V lost 2 bases, J lost 1 base, and 7 bases lay in between. The CDR3 sequence is 13 residues long. Germline V lookup: CDR1 SGHDT, CDR2 YYEEEE. In nucleotides, the CDR3 is TGTGCCAGCAGCTTTTCAGGGTCCTACGAGCAGTACTTC. Encoded protein: CASSFSGSYEQYF.

The chain links TRBV18 to TRBJ2-7; D gene ambiguous. This CDR3 region has 14 residues. The germline V and J ends were trimmed by 3 bases and 0 bases, with 9 bases remaining between them. The germline CDR1 and CDR2 sequences are KGHSH and LQKENI. Here the CDR3 reads CASSPSASSYEQYF. Written as DNA, the CDR3 is TGTGCCAGCTCACCGAGTGCTAGCTCCTACGAGCAGTACTTC.

The chain links TRBV5-1 to TRBJ1-2; tentatively, D is TRBD1 (6 bases). From germline, CDR1 is SGHRS and CDR2 YFSETQ. CDR3 length equals 13 residues. The V end was cut by 5 bases, the J end by 6 bases, with 14 bases between. The CDR3 nucleotides read TGCGCCAGCAGATTCGGGGGGGGCGATGGCTACACCTTC. This codes for CASRFGGGDGYTF.

The chain combines TRBV5-4 with TRBJ2-1; 8 bases fit TRBD2. Germline CDR1 reads SGHNT; CDR2 reads YYREEE (reference sequence). There are 17 residues in the CDR3. The trim removed 1 base at V and 0 bases at J, leaving 6 bases unmatched. This chain's CDR3 is CASSLHQGTSSYNEQFF. The CDR3 nucleotides are TGTGCCAGCAGCTTGCACCAGGGGACTAGCTCCTACAATGAGCAGTTCTTC.

The chain uses TRBV4-1 and TRBJ1-4, with D maybe TRBD1 (6 bases). The germline V and J ends were trimmed by 2 bases and 0 bases, with 13 bases remaining between them. Per the germline V gene, CDR1 is MGHRA and CDR2 is YSYEKL. The CDR3 sequence is 17 residues long. For the CDR3, the DNA is TGCGCCAGCAGCCAAAAGGGGACATCCCCAACTAATGAAAAACTGTTTTTT. Residues: CASSQKGTSPTNEKLFF.

The chain is built from TRBV10-3 and TRBJ1-1, with 9 nucleotides matching TRBD1. The trim removed 9 bases at V and 3 bases at J, leaving 5 bases unmatched. Germline CDR1 and CDR2: ENHRY and SYGVKD. CDR3 size: 13 residues. The CDR3 nucleotides read TGTGCCATACAGGGGGCGCAGGACACTGAAGCTTTCTTT. Translation: CAIQGAQDTEAFF.

A few counts support this clone. The sample has other DNA sequences that encode this CDR3 too. The V call is TRBV2, the J call TRBJ2-3; no definite D call. Trimming took 1 base from V and 0 from J, leaving 5 bases between them. CDR3 length: 14 residues. Germline V gene lookup returns CDR1 SNHLY and CDR2 FYNNEI. In nucleotides, the CDR3 is TGTGCCAGCAGTGAAGGTCTTAGCACAGATACGCAGTATTTT. This translates into CASSEGLSTDTQYF.

The chain has TRBV15 and TRBJ1-5; D might be TRBD1 (6 bases). V lost 5 bases to trimming and J lost 4 bases, with 15 bases between them. Per the germline V gene, CDR1 is LNHNV and CDR2 is YYDKDF (reference sequence). This CDR3 is built from 15 residues. The CDR3 sequence: CATSGGGQMNQPQHF. CDR3 sequence (DNA): TGTGCCACCAGCGGGGGCGGACAGATGAATCAGCCCCAGCATTTT.

V gene TRBV18 combines with J gene TRBJ1-1; 8 bases match TRBD1. The V gene's germline CDR1 is KGHSH and CDR2 LQKENI. V lost 3 bases, J lost 1 base, and 4 bases stayed unmatched. The CDR3 has 15 amino acids. This CDR3 is CASSPGTGSNTEAFF. The CDR3, as DNA: TGTGCCAGCTCACCCGGGACAGGCTCGAACACTGAAGCTTTCTTT.

The chain recombines TRBV6-6 with TRBJ1-1; D is unresolved. The germline V and J ends were trimmed by 2 bases and 1 base, with 5 bases remaining between them. Germline-derived CDR1 and CDR2 are MNHNY and SVGAGI (reference sequence). The CDR3 has 13 amino acids. The CDR3 sequence: CASSYTKNTEAFF. The CDR3 bases are TGTGCCAGCAGTTACACAAAGAACACTGAAGCTTTCTTT.

The chain uses TRBV15 and TRBJ2-5, with D perhaps matching TRBD2 (6 bases). Germline values: CDR1 LNHNV, CDR2 YYDKDF (reference sequence). V was pared by 5 bases and J by 3 bases, with 16 bases between. This CDR3 has 15 amino acids. The chain's CDR3 is CATSPRAGTKETQYF. The CDR3 DNA reads TGTGCCACCAGCCCGCGGGCGGGGACCAAAGAGACCCAGTACTTC.

The chain has TRBV30 and TRBJ1-5; D possibly corresponds to TRBD1 (6 bases). V lost 3 bases to trimming and J lost 6 bases, with 15 bases between them. From germline, CDR1 is GTSNPN and CDR2 SVGIG (reference sequence). CDR3 length: 14 amino acids. The CDR3 DNA follows: TGTGCCTGGAGGGGCAGGGGACCGTTTCAGCCCCAGCATTTT. Translating it yields CAWRGRGPFQPQHF.

This clone occurred a few times. J is TRBJ2-3 and V is TRBV29-1, with 11 bases identical to TRBD2. Germline lookup yields CDR1 SQVTM and CDR2 ANQGSEA. The CDR3 runs to 16 residues. V shed 6 bases, J shed 0 bases, and the junction held 8 bases outside the gene matches. The CDR3 sequence: CSVGLAGSSSTDTQYF. In DNA form, the CDR3 reads TGCAGCGTCGGACTAGCGGGTTCCTCTAGCACAGATACGCAGTATTTT.